Listed below are T cell receptor beta chains from one sample, sequenced in a study of cytomegalovirus exposure and HLA in healthy donors. Produced via immunoSEQ multiplex PCR; TCRdb's table is partial and in-frame only. This sample has some 75,000 clones, with around 78% found just once. The material sequenced was PBMCs. The receptors originated from a man aged 18 to 29 in good health and CMV-seropositive. Each CDR3 is given with its conserved first and last residue. The order of the fields is CDR3 protein, CDR3 DNA, V gene, D gene, J gene. D genes are given only for firm matches.

cdr3_aa: CASSPPRAGSTDTQYF; cdr3_nt: TGTGCCAGCAGCCCCCCCCGAGCGGGGAGCACAGATACGCAGTATTTT; v_call: TRBV7-9; d_call: TRBD2; j_call: TRBJ2-3
cdr3_aa: CASSELRDSGTEAFF; cdr3_nt: TGTGCCAGCAGTGAACTCCGGGACAGCGGGACTGAAGCTTTCTTT; v_call: TRBV6-1; d_call: TRBD1; j_call: TRBJ1-1
cdr3_aa: CASSTLAGPYTDTQYF; cdr3_nt: TGTGCCAGCAGTACCTTAGCGGGACCTTACACAGATACGCAGTATTTT; v_call: TRBV2; d_call: TRBD2; j_call: TRBJ2-3
cdr3_aa: CASSYGQEAFF; cdr3_nt: TGTGCCAGCAGTTATGGACAGGAAGCTTTCTTT; v_call: TRBV6-5; d_call: NA; j_call: TRBJ1-1
cdr3_aa: CASSRLAGSYEQYF; cdr3_nt: TGCGCCAGCAGTCGACTAGCGGGGTCCTACGAGCAGTACTTC; v_call: TRBV10-1; d_call: TRBD2; j_call: TRBJ2-7
cdr3_aa: CASTREANQPQHF; cdr3_nt: TGTGCCAGCACGAGGGAGGCTAATCAGCCCCAGCATTTT; v_call: TRBV2; d_call: NA; j_call: TRBJ1-5
cdr3_aa: CASSQPRTGGNTEAFF; cdr3_nt: TGTGCCAGCAGCCAGCCCCGGACAGGGGGGAACACTGAAGCTTTCTTT; v_call: TRBV4-2; d_call: TRBD1; j_call: TRBJ1-1
cdr3_aa: CASSPPGRGNEAFF; cdr3_nt: TGTGCCAGCTCACCACCGGGTAGAGGTAACGAAGCTTTCTTT; v_call: TRBV18; d_call: NA; j_call: TRBJ1-1
cdr3_aa: CAISPSGATDTQYF; cdr3_nt: TGTGCCATCAGTCCTAGCGGAGCCACAGATACGCAGTATTTT; v_call: TRBV10-3; d_call: TRBD2; j_call: TRBJ2-3
cdr3_aa: CASSEDSATNEKLFF; cdr3_nt: TGTGCCAGCAGTGAAGACAGTGCAACTAATGAAAAACTGTTTTTT; v_call: TRBV6-1; d_call: NA; j_call: TRBJ1-4
cdr3_aa: CSVVGRGPGVGNQPQHF; cdr3_nt: TGCAGCGTTGTCGGCAGGGGGCCTGGGGTCGGCAATCAGCCCCAGCATTTT; v_call: TRBV29-1; d_call: TRBD1; j_call: TRBJ1-5
cdr3_aa: CASSLDSRFQYF; cdr3_nt: TGTGCCAGCAGCCTCGACTCTAGATTTCAGTATTTT; v_call: TRBV27; d_call: NA; j_call: TRBJ2-3
cdr3_aa: CASSLERLLSGANVLTF; cdr3_nt: TGTGCCAGCAGCTTAGAGAGACTTCTCTCTGGGGCCAACGTCCTGACTTTC; v_call: TRBV11-2; d_call: NA; j_call: TRBJ2-6